Presented here are 21 T cell receptor beta chains from one specimen sequenced in a study of cytomegalovirus exposure and HLA in healthy donors. The PCR was carried out with 60 Vbeta primers and 13 Jbeta primers. Clones were sequenced by immunoSEQ multiplex PCR, and TCRdb holds only the in-frame ones, with some missing. The sample has 200,000 to 300,000 clones; roughly 81% are singletons. Sequencing was performed on PBMCs. Receptors originate from a girl aged 2-10 years in good health and CMV-seronegative.

The chain has TRBV30 and TRBJ1-2; 7 positions agree with TRBD1. The CDR3 has 12 amino acids. CDR1 is GTSNPN, CDR2 SVGIG, per germline (reference sequence). The CDR3 DNA follows: TGTGGGAACAGGGGCGCCGGGAATGGCTACACCTTC. Protein product: CGNRGAGNGYTF.

This clone was counted only a few times. V usage is TRBV5-8 and J usage is TRBJ1-2, with D possibly matching TRBD1 (5 bases). With 4 bases removed from V and 4 bases from J, the gap between germline ends came to 5 bases. CDR1 and CDR2 from the germline V gene are SGHTS and YDEGEE. The length of the CDR3 is 11 residues. CDR3 residues: CASSDSYGYTF. The CDR3 DNA sequence: TGTGCCAGCAGCGACAGCTATGGCTACACCTTC.

This chain links TRBV6-6 with TRBJ1-6, with TRBD1 matching over 7 bases. This CDR3 has 15 residues. The germline CDR1 and CDR2 sequences are MNHNY and SVGAGI (reference sequence). V gave up 9 bases and J gave up 6 bases; unmatched junction bases: 11. The CDR3 bases are TGTGCCAGTCGGACTGCAGGGGGTGGTAATTCACCCCTCCACTTT. Its translation: CASRTAGGGNSPLHF.

The rearrangement uses TRBV25-1 and TRBJ2-3, with D possibly matching TRBD2 (5 bases). CDR1 MGHDK and CDR2 SYGVNS come from the germline V gene. This CDR3 has 15 amino acids. V shed 5 bases and J shed 1 base, with 13 bases lying between them. As DNA, the CDR3 is TGTGCCAGCAGTCCAGAGCGGACTCGCACAGATACGCAGTATTTT. Residues: CASSPERTRTDTQYF.

The chain employs TRBV27 and TRBJ1-2; D call uncertain. Germline values: CDR1 MNHEY, CDR2 SMNVEV (reference sequence). The length of the CDR3 is 16 residues. V lost 6 bases and J lost 0, with 17 bases in between. The CDR3 sequence is CASRPHGSTANYGYTF. The DNA for the CDR3 is TGTGCCAGCAGGCCCCATGGGTCAACAGCTAACTATGGCTACACCTTC.

V is TRBV9 and J is TRBJ2-6, with a tentative D call TRBD2 (5 bases). Trimming took off 3 bases at V and 4 bases at J, with 11 bases between the two ends. CDR3 length: 15 residues. Germline V gives CDR1 SGDLS, CDR2 YYNGEE. The CDR3, as DNA: TGTGCCAGCAGCGCCGGGGTTGGGGGGGCCAACGTCCTGACTTTC. Protein sequence: CASSAGVGGANVLTF.

The genes are TRBV7-2 and TRBJ2-7; D perhaps matches TRBD2 (6 bases). Germline-derived CDR1 and CDR2 are SGHTA and FQGNSA. The CDR3 consists of 14 residues. Trimming pared 6 bases from V and 4 bases from J, leaving 16 bases between. CDR3 loop: CASSHPGSEYEQYF. DNA for the CDR3: TGTGCCAGCAGTCACCCCGGGAGCGAGTACGAGCAGTACTTC.

The chain is built from TRBV28 and TRBJ1-5; D remains ambiguous. Germline CDR1 MDHEN, CDR2 SYDVKM. This CDR3 spans 13 amino acids. The V and J ends lost 2 bases and 9 bases respectively, with 11 bases between them. Written as DNA, the CDR3 is TGTGCCAGCAGTTTAAGAGGAGGAGGGCCCCAGCATTTT. Translation gives CASSLRGGGPQHF.

J is TRBJ2-4 and V is TRBV6-6; D call uncertain. CDR3 size: 15 residues. Germline V gene lookup returns CDR1 MNHNY and CDR2 SVGAGI (reference sequence). Trimming pared 0 bases from V and 0 bases from J, leaving 6 bases between. The CDR3: CASSYSTLAKNIQYF. The CDR3 bases are TGTGCCAGCAGTTACTCTACTTTAGCCAAAAACATTCAGTACTTC.

This chain links TRBV15 with TRBJ2-5; TRBD1 matches at 12 bases. The V gene end was trimmed by 3 bases and the J gene end by 4 bases; junction bases not matched to a gene: 12. Germline-derived CDR1 and CDR2 are LNHNV and YYDKDF (reference sequence). This CDR3 region has 18 residues. The CDR3 region is CATSSPGTGGLAGETQYF. The CDR3 DNA is TGTGCCACCAGCAGCCCCGGGACAGGGGGCCTAGCAGGAGAGACCCAGTACTTC.

Here the CDR3 DNA reads TGTGCCAGCAGTCCTAAAGCCGGGACAGCAACTAATGAAAAACTGTTTTTT. Encoded protein: CASSPKAGTATNEKLFF. V usage is TRBV28 and J usage is TRBJ1-4; 7 bases map to TRBD1. Germline V lookup: CDR1 MDHEN, CDR2 SYDVKM. Losses at the gene ends were 5 bases for V and 0 bases for J; bases not matched to a gene: 9. The CDR3 spans 17 residues.

CDR3 in DNA: TGTGCCAGCAGCTTAACAGGACAGGATGAAAAACTGTTTTTT. As protein: CASSLTGQDEKLFF. This chain links TRBV7-3 with TRBJ1-4, with 7 bases fitting TRBD1. CDR3 length: 14 residues. Unmatched junction bases numbered 1, after V lost 0 bases and J lost 6 bases. Germline CDR1 is SGHTA and CDR2 is FQGTGA. Complete variable domain (other parts from reference TRBV7-3 and TRBJ1-4): GAGVSQTPSNKVTEKGKYVELRCDPISGHTALYWYRQSLGQGPEFLIYFQGTGAADDSGLPNDRFFAVRPEGSVSTLKIQRTERGDSAVYLCASSLTGQDEKLFFGSGTQLSVL.

CDR3 loop: CSVGDRSKTQYF. The CDR3 nucleotides read TGCAGCGTGGGGGACAGGTCAAAGACCCAGTACTTC. J is TRBJ2-5 and V is TRBV29-1; 8 bases map to TRBD1. Germline V gives CDR1 SQVTM, CDR2 ANQGSEA. CDR3 length equals 12 residues. Trimming took 6 bases from V and 6 from J; bases not matched to a gene: 6. The full variable domain, with the rest looked up from reference TRBV29-1 and TRBJ2-5, is SAVISQKPSRDICQRGTSLTIQCQVDSQVTMMFWYRQQPGQSLTLIATANQGSEATYESGFVIDKFPISRPNLTFSTLTVSNMSPEDSSIYLCSVGDRSKTQYFGPGTRLLVL.

V and J are TRBV27 and TRBJ1-5; 12 bases fit TRBD1. J was trimmed by 4 bases and V by 8 bases; bases with no gene match: 9. This CDR3 has 16 amino acids. Germline CDR1 reads MNHEY; CDR2 reads SMNVEV (reference sequence). CDR3 sequence reads: CASGRGDRGPNQPQHF. DNA for the CDR3: TGTGCCAGCGGCCGCGGGGACAGGGGGCCAAATCAGCCCCAGCATTTT.

This clone occurred once. CDR3 sequence: CASPSGGQAPNEQFF. CDR3 bases: TGTGCCAGCCCCTCCGGAGGGCAAGCGCCGAATGAGCAGTTCTTC. The chain combines TRBV2 with TRBJ2-1; D possibly corresponds to TRBD2 (6 bases). Germline-derived CDR1 and CDR2 are SNHLY and FYNNEI. The CDR3 is 15 residues long. Trimming cost V 8 bases and J 7 bases, with 21 bases left between them.

The chain couples TRBV5-4 to TRBJ2-1; 10 positions agree with TRBD2. CDR3 length equals 15 residues. The germline V gene has CDR1 SGHNT and CDR2 YYREEE (reference sequence). Losses at the gene ends were 4 bases for V and 7 bases for J; bases not matched to a gene: 8. The CDR3 DNA sequence: TGTGCCAGCAGCCGAGCGGGGGGGGCCCCTAATGAGCAGTTCTTC. Residues: CASSRAGGAPNEQFF. Combining the CDR3 with reference TRBV5-4 and TRBJ2-1 gives the whole variable domain ETGVTQSPTHLIKTRGQQVTLRCSSQSGHNTVSWYQQALGQGPQFIFQYYREEENGRGNFPPRFSGLQFPNYSSELNVNALELDDSALYLCASSRAGGAPNEQFFGPGTRLTVL.

The V and J genes are TRBV29-1 and TRBJ1-3; D may be TRBD1 (6 bases). V lost 8 bases, J lost 4 bases, and 21 bases lay in between. The germline gives CDR1 SQVTM, CDR2 ANQGSEA. The CDR3 spans 15 residues. The CDR3 DNA sequence: TGCAGCTTCTCTTGGAAAGGGGGTACCGGAAACACCATATATTTT. This translates into CSFSWKGGTGNTIYF.

The V call is TRBV7-9, the J call TRBJ2-5, with 9 bases matching TRBD2. V dropped 2 bases and J dropped 4; count of bases not matched to a gene: 5. The CDR3 covers 15 residues. The V gene's germline CDR1 is SEHNR and CDR2 FQNEAQ (reference sequence). The CDR3 region has the DNA TGTGCCAGCAGCTTACTAGCGGGGATGGGAGAGACCCAGTACTTC. It codes for CASSLLAGMGETQYF.

In its sample, this clone was seen once. This chain links TRBV4-1 with TRBJ1-2; the D gene is possibly TRBD1 (6 bases). Germline-derived CDR1 and CDR2 are MGHRA and YSYEKL. The germline V and J ends were trimmed by 5 bases and 8 bases, with 21 bases remaining between them. The CDR3 runs to 15 residues. CDR3 residues: CASSFNGDTRWGYTF. The CDR3 bases are TGCGCCAGCAGCTTCAACGGGGACACCCGTTGGGGCTACACCTTC.

The chain has TRBV18 and TRBJ2-1; TRBD1 matches at 7 bases. This CDR3 spans 14 amino acids. The V segment lost 5 bases and the J segment 8 bases; nucleotides outside the gene matches: 9. The germline gives CDR1 KGHSH, CDR2 LQKENI. The CDR3 reads CASSTRQGLHEQFF. CDR3 nucleotide sequence: TGTGCCAGCTCAACCAGACAGGGTCTCCATGAGCAGTTCTTC.

The V call is TRBV4-2, the J call TRBJ1-4, with 11 positions matching TRBD1. The CDR3 covers 17 residues. Germline V gene data show CDR1 as LGHNA and CDR2 as YNFKEQ. Trimming cost V 0 bases and J 6 bases; bases outside gene matches: 6. Written as DNA, the CDR3 is TGTGCCAGCAGCCAAGATCAGAGGGGACAGGGGGATGAAAAACTGTTTTTT. Translation: CASSQDQRGQGDEKLFF.